The rows below give T cell receptor beta chains drawn from one sample of a study of T cells after yellow fever vaccination. TCRdb called the 5' RACE reads again in MiXCR, with one record for every CDR3 protein. The table includes some 500,000 distinct CDR3 sequences, approximately 13% detected once. The material was PBMCs, obtained on the day of the yellow fever booster vaccination. These receptors were taken from a man aged 30 to 45 who received the YFV17D yellow fever vaccine. CDR3s include the opening cysteine and the closing phenylalanine or tryptophan. The D gene is left open where the match is weak. Rows give clone size only sometimes, using once, few, many, or a class for an expanded clone.

D	J	V	size	CDR3	DNA
.	TRBJ2-2	TRBV11-2	few	CASSRGTLLNTGELFF	TGTGCCAGCAGCCGAGGGACACTCCTCAACACCGGGGAGCTGTTTTTT
.	TRBJ2-3	TRBV7-8	few	CASSPDLSDTQYF	TGTGCCAGCAGCCCAGACCTATCAGATACGCAGTATTTT
.	TRBJ1-1	TRBV25-1	.	CASSLRSEAFF	TGTGCCAGCAGTCTCCGTTCTGAAGCTTTCTTT
.	TRBJ1-5	TRBV7-2	few	CASSLRDNQPQHF	TGTGCCAGCAGCCTCCGGGACAATCAGCCCCAGCATTTT
TRBD2	TRBJ2-2	TRBV19	.	CASRRPGLASTGELFF	TGTGCCAGTAGGAGACCGGGACTAGCGTCCACCGGGGAGCTGTTTTTT
.	TRBJ2-7	TRBV6-1	.	CASSGRQLYEQYF	TGTGCCAGCAGTGGACGACAGCTTTACGAGCAGTACTTC
TRBD2	TRBJ2-7	TRBV29-1	few	CSGWGGSGYEQYF	TGCAGCGGATGGGGCGGGAGTGGATACGAGCAGTACTTC
.	TRBJ1-4	TRBV29-1	.	CSVRASAEEKLFF	TGCAGCGTTCGAGCCTCAGCCGAGGAAAAACTGTTTTTT
TRBD2	TRBJ2-7	TRBV6-1	few	CASSLPGLAGSEQYF	TGTGCCAGCAGCCTACCGGGACTAGCAGGATCCGAGCAGTACTTC
.	TRBJ2-7	TRBV9	few	CASNISYEQYF	TGTGCCAGCAACATTTCTTACGAGCAGTACTTC
.	TRBJ2-5	TRBV12-3/TRBV12-4	.	CASNNRDLRTQYF	TGTGCCAGCAATAACCGGGACCTACGGACCCAGTACTTC
.	TRBJ2-3	TRBV12-3/TRBV12-4	few	CASINGPGTTDTQYF	TGTGCCAGCATTAACGGTCCGGGAACCACAGATACGCAGTATTTT
.	TRBJ2-7	TRBV4-3	.	CASSQGFRRDWGKQYF	TGCGCCAGCAGCCAAGGTTTTAGGAGGGATTGGGGGAAGCAGTACTTC
TRBD1	TRBJ1-5	TRBV28	once	CASTLDRVSQPQHF	TGTGCCAGCACCCTGGACAGGGTGAGTCAGCCCCAGCATTTT
TRBD2	TRBJ2-3	TRBV12-3/TRBV12-4	.	CASSLSGRAVDTQYF	TGTGCCAGCAGTTTGAGCGGGAGGGCCGTAGATACGCAGTATTTT
.	TRBJ1-1	TRBV12-3/TRBV12-4	.	CASSPARANTEAFF	TGTGCCAGCAGCCCGGCCCGGGCGAACACTGAAGCTTTCTTT
.	TRBJ1-4	TRBV28	.	CASSLPQGTGEKLFF	TGTGCCAGCAGTTTACCCCAGGGGACGGGGGAAAAACTGTTTTTT
.	TRBJ2-7	TRBV20-1	.	CSAGPPPYEQYF	TGCAGTGCGGGACCCCCCCCTTACGAGCAGTACTTC
TRBD2	TRBJ2-5	TRBV12-3/TRBV12-4	.	CASTKTGGQETQYF	TGTGCCAGCACCAAGACGGGAGGCCAAGAGACCCAGTACTTC
.	TRBJ2-3	TRBV15	few	CATSRAGDNTDTQYF	TGTGCCACCAGCAGAGCAGGGGACAACACAGATACGCAGTATTTT
.	TRBJ1-2	TRBV15	.	CATSRGQNQIGDRYTF	TGTGCCACCAGCAGAGGACAGAACCAAATCGGCGATCGCTACACCTTC
TRBD2	TRBJ2-7	TRBV6-2/TRBV6-3	few	CASSYSGLAGPEQYF	TGTGCCAGCAGTTACTCGGGACTAGCGGGACCCGAGCAGTACTTC
.	TRBJ2-5	TRBV12-5	few	CASGLASTGDTLWETQYF	TGTGCTAGTGGTTTGGCATCAACCGGGGACACCTTGTGGGAGACCCAGTACTTC
.	TRBJ2-3	TRBV6-5	many	CASSYAGSTDTQYF	TGTGCCAGCAGTTATGCGGGGAGCACAGATACGCAGTATTTT
TRBD1	TRBJ1-4	TRBV11-2	.	CASSSRWGQGNEKLFF	TGTGCCAGCAGCTCCCGGTGGGGACAGGGGAATGAAAAACTGTTTTTT
TRBD1	TRBJ2-1	TRBV4-1	few	CASTSYDRGDNEQFF	TGCGCCAGCACTTCCTACGACAGGGGCGACAATGAGCAGTTCTTC
TRBD2	TRBJ2-5	TRBV29-1	.	CSGLLAAKTQYF	TGCAGCGGCCTTCTAGCGGCGAAGACCCAGTACTTC
TRBD1	TRBJ2-3	TRBV29-1	.	CSVSPTGSTDTQYF	TGCAGCGTTTCCCCGACAGGGAGCACAGATACGCAGTATTTT
TRBD1	TRBJ2-5	TRBV11-2	few	CASSSDRVAETQYF	TGTGCCAGCAGCTCGGACAGGGTGGCAGAGACCCAGTACTTC
TRBD1	TRBJ1-2	TRBV14	few	CASSPRQGGGYTF	TGTGCCAGCAGCCCTCGACAGGGGGGCGGCTACACCTTC
.	TRBJ1-4	TRBV29-1	few	CSASLTNEKLFF	TGCAGCGCCAGCCTAACTAATGAAAAACTGTTTTTT
TRBD2	TRBJ2-3	TRBV3-1	few	CASSRGQREVDTQYF	TGTGCCAGCAGCCGGGGTCAGCGGGAGGTAGATACGCAGTATTTT
TRBD2	TRBJ2-4	TRBV20-1	many	CSARGLAGAENIQYF	TGCAGTGCTAGAGGTCTAGCGGGAGCGGAAAACATTCAGTACTTC
TRBD1	TRBJ2-5	TRBV18	.	CASSPEYRGEETQYF	TGTGCCAGCTCACCAGAATACAGGGGGGAAGAGACCCAGTACTTC
.	TRBJ2-1	TRBV19	few	CASSIEGDFWQFF	TGTGCCAGTAGTATAGAGGGCGACTTTTGGCAGTTCTTC
TRBD1	TRBJ1-1	TRBV7-9	few	CASSWGQMNTEAFF	TGTGCCAGCAGCTGGGGACAGATGAACACTGAAGCTTTCTTT
.	TRBJ2-3	TRBV6-2/TRBV6-3	.	CASRSIRTFRPTDTQYF	TGTGCCAGCAGAAGTATTCGGACCTTCCGGCCTACAGATACGCAGTATTTT
.	TRBJ2-1	TRBV5-5	few	CASMARDNEQFF	TGTGCCAGCATGGCTAGGGACAATGAGCAGTTCTTC
TRBD2	TRBJ2-2	TRBV5-6	.	CASSKTGVAGGRNTGELFF	TGTGCCAGCAGCAAAACGGGGGTTGCGGGAGGCCGAAACACCGGGGAGCTGTTTTTT
.	TRBJ2-2	TRBV12-3/TRBV12-4	few	CASRFTGSNTGELFF	TGTGCCAGCAGGTTTACAGGGAGTAACACCGGGGAGCTGTTTTTT
.	TRBJ1-2	TRBV5-4	.	CASSLGSTGSYGYTF	TGTGCCAGCAGCTTGGGTTCGACAGGTTCCTATGGCTACACCTTC
.	TRBJ1-2	TRBV5-1	few	CASSTGTLGLSGYTF	TGCGCCAGCAGCACCGGGACACTCGGACTTTCTGGCTACACCTTC